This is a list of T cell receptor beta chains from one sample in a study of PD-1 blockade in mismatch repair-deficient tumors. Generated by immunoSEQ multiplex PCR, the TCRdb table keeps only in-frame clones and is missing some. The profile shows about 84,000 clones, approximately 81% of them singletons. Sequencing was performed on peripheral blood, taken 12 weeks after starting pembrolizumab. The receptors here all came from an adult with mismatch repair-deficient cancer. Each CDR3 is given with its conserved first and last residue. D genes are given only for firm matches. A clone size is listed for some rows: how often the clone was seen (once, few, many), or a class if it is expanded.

CASSEPGTYSPLHF TGTGCCAGCAGTGAACCCGGTACTTATTCACCCCTCCACTTT . . TRBJ1-6 TRBV6-1 14
CASSSNRGRIYEQYF TGTGCCAGCAGCTCCAACAGGGGGCGTATCTACGAGCAGTACTTC . TRBD1 TRBJ2-7 TRBV7-2 15
CASSFGLAGSTDTQYF TGTGCCAGCAGTTTTGGACTAGCGGGTAGCACAGATACGCAGTATTTT . TRBD2 TRBJ2-3 TRBV6-5 16
CSARSSYEQYF TGCAGCGCTCGAAGCTCCTACGAGCAGTACTTC . . TRBJ2-7 TRBV29-1 11
CASSLIDRAYEQYF TGTGCCAGCAGCCTCATTGACAGGGCCTACGAGCAGTACTTC . TRBD1 TRBJ2-7 TRBV28 14
CASSQVLQGDNEQFF TGCGCCAGCAGCCAAGTCTTACAGGGCGACAATGAGCAGTTCTTC . . TRBJ2-1 TRBV4-1 15
CASSEYGTSGSNEQYF TGTGCCAGCAGTGAATACGGGACTAGCGGGAGTAACGAGCAGTACTTC . TRBD2 TRBJ2-7 TRBV2 16
CASSLGETSIYNEQFF TGCGCCAGCAGCTTGGGAGAGACAAGTATCTACAATGAGCAGTTCTTC . . TRBJ2-1 TRBV5-1 16
CASSLLAGDNEQFF TGTGCCAGCAGCCTACTAGCGGGAGACAATGAGCAGTTCTTC . TRBD2 TRBJ2-1 TRBV7-9 14
CASSYSRTAYGYTF TGTGCCAGCAGTTACTCGAGGACAGCCTATGGCTACACCTTC . . TRBJ1-2 TRBV6-5 14
CASSEQSYEQYF TGTGCCAGTAGTGAACAGTCCTACGAGCAGTACTTC . . TRBJ2-7 TRBV19 12
CASNVSPGSGNYGYTF TGTGCCAGCAACGTTAGTCCGGGCAGTGGTAACTATGGCTACACCTTC . . TRBJ1-2 TRBV28 16
CAISEREATEAFF TGTGCCATCAGTGAGCGGGAGGCCACTGAAGCTTTCTTT . . TRBJ1-1 TRBV10-3 13
CASSHGQGFGNEQFF TGTGCCAGTAGTCACGGACAGGGATTCGGGAATGAGCAGTTCTTC . TRBD1 TRBJ2-1 TRBV19 15
CAISDFRQGGATNYGYTF TGTGCCATCAGTGATTTCAGACAGGGAGGTGCTACTAACTATGGCTACACCTTC . TRBD1 TRBJ1-2 TRBV10-3 18
CASQTGSSGANVLTF TGTGCCAGCCAGACAGGCTCCTCTGGGGCCAACGTCCTGACTTTC few . TRBJ2-6 TRBV6-5 15
CASSEDPGRLEQYF TGTGCCAGCAGCGAGGACCCGGGAAGACTCGAGCAGTACTTC once . TRBJ2-7 TRBV7-2 14
CASSILLGDTDTQYF TGTGCCAGCAGCATCCTCTTGGGAGACACAGATACGCAGTATTTT . . TRBJ2-3 TRBV7-9 15
CASISGRGAWDTEAFF TGTGCCAGCATCTCCGGTAGGGGCGCCTGGGACACTGAAGCTTTCTTT . . TRBJ1-1 TRBV7-9 16
CASSLRTGQVSEAFF TGTGCCAGCAGCTTAAGAACGGGACAGGTTAGTGAAGCTTTCTTT . TRBD1 TRBJ1-1 TRBV5-5 15
CASRSTGRTGELFF TGTGCCAGCAGAAGTACAGGGCGGACCGGGGAGCTGTTTTTT . . TRBJ2-2 TRBV6-4 14
CASSYGIQVGGYTF TGCGCCAGCAGCTATGGTATACAAGTCGGTGGCTACACCTTC . . TRBJ1-2 TRBV5-1 14